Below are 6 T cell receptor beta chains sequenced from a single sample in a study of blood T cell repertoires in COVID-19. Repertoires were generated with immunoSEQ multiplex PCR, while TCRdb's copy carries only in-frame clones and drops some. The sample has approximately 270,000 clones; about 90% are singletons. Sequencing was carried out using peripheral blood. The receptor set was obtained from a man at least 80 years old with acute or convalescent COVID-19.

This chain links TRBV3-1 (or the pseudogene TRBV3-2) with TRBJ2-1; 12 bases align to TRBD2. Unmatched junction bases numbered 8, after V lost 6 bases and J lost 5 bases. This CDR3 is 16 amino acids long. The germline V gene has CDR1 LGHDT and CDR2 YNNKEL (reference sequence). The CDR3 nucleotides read TGTGCCAGCAGACCGCTAGCGGGGGGGCCCGACAATGAGCAGTTCTTC. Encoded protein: CASRPLAGGPDNEQFF.

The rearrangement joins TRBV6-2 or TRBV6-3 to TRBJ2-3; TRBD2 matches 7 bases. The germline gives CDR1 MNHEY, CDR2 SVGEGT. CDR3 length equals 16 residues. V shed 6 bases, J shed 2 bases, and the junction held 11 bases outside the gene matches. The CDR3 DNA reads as TGTGCCAGCAGCCAGCACGGGGCGGGGGACACAGATACGCAGTATTTT. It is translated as CASSQHGAGDTDTQYF.

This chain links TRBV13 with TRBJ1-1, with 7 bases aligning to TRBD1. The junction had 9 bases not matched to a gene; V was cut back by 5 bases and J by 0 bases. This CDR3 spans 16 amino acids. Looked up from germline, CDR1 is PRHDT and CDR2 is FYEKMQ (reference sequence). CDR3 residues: CASSKRTGTMNTEAFF. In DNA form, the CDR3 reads TGTGCCAGCAGCAAAAGGACAGGAACAATGAACACTGAAGCTTTCTTT.

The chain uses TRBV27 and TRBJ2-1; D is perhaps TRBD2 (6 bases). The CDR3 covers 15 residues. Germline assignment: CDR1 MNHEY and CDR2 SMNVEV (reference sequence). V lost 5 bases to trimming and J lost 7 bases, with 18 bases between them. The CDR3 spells CASSTLGGGRNEQFF. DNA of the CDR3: TGTGCCAGCAGTACCCTGGGGGGAGGAAGGAATGAGCAGTTCTTC.

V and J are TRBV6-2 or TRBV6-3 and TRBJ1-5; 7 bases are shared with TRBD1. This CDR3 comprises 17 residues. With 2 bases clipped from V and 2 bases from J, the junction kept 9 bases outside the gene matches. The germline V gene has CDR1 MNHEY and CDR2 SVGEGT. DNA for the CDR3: TGTGCCAGCAGTTACCAAAGACAGGGCTATGGCAATCAGCCCCAGCATTTT. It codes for CASSYQRQGYGNQPQHF.

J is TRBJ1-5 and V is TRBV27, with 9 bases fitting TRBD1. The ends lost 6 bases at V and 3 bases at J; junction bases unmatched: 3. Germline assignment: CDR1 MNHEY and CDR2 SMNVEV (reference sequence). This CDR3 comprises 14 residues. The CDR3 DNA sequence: TGTGCCAGCAGGCGGACAGGGGACAATCAGCCCCAGCATTTT. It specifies CASRRTGDNQPQHF.